Each of the 32 T cell receptor beta chains below was sequenced from the same sample in a study of shared clonotypes between healthy human individuals. Repertoires were generated with immunoSEQ multiplex PCR, while TCRdb's copy carries only in-frame clones and drops some. The sample consists of about 490,000 clones, approximately 84% of them appearing once. Sequenced input: PBMCs. The receptors stem from a woman aged 40 to 50 in good health. Some clones in this sample may be carry-over from other donors' samples.

This clone was counted many times. Other nucleotide sequences from this sample produce the same CDR3. V is TRBV14 and J is TRBJ1-2; D is perhaps TRBD1 (5 bases). Germline CDR1 is SGHDN and CDR2 is FVKESK. The CDR3 length is 11 residues. CDR3 sequence: CGRSGGYGYTF. The CDR3 DNA follows: TGTGGTAGGTCGGGGGGCTATGGCTACACCTTC.

As regards this clone: A much bigger clone sits one base away, suggesting this may be a read error. The CDR3 DNA follows: TGCGCCAGCAGCCGAACTAGCGGCTCCTACAATGAGCAGTTCTTC. Translating it yields CASSRTSGSYNEQFF. The V call is TRBV5-1, the J call TRBJ2-1, with 8 nucleotides matching TRBD2. CDR3 length equals 15 residues. Germline lookup yields CDR1 SGHRS and CDR2 YFSETQ. V shed 4 bases and J 0 bases; nucleotides not matched to a gene: 3. The full variable domain, with the rest looked up from reference TRBV5-1 and TRBJ2-1, is KAGVTQTPRYLIKTRGQQVTLSCSPISGHRSVSWYQQTPGQGLQFLFEYFSETQRNKGNFPGRFSGRQFSNSRSEMNVSTLELGDSALYLCASSRTSGSYNEQFFGPGTRLTVL.

This clone was detected many times. The V gene is TRBV25-1, the J gene TRBJ2-1; D is undetermined. The germline gives CDR1 MGHDK, CDR2 SYGVNS. V was cut by 1 base and J by 0 bases, with 10 bases left in between. The CDR3 covers 16 residues. The chain's CDR3 is CASSESRADSYNEQFF. The CDR3, as DNA: TGTGCCAGCAGTGAATCCCGGGCAGACTCCTACAATGAGCAGTTCTTC.

To note about this clone: A far larger clone lies a single base away; this is likely a read error. The chain combines TRBV28 with TRBJ1-2; the D gene is possibly TRBD1 (6 bases). CDR3 size: 14 residues. V lost 6 bases and J 3 bases, leaving 14 bases between the germline ends. Germline V gene data show CDR1 as MDHEN and CDR2 as SYDVKM. As DNA, the CDR3 is TGTGCCAGCAGATATCAGGGGACTGACTATGGCTACACCTTC. Translating gives CASRYQGTDYGYTF.

This clone was observed a few times. This sequence may be a read error, since a much larger clone differs from it by one base. V is TRBV30 and J is TRBJ1-3, with unresolved D. V dropped 1 base and J dropped 0 bases, with 10 bases sitting between them. This CDR3 comprises 15 residues. CDR1 is GTSNPN and CDR2 is SVGIG in the germline V gene (reference sequence). The CDR3 region is CAWSARGNSGNTIYF. The CDR3 DNA sequence: TGTGCCTGGAGTGCACGTGGGAACTCTGGAAACACCATATATTTT.

This clone has only a few counts. The chain has TRBV4-2 and TRBJ2-7, with D hard to call. The CDR3 has 12 amino acids. V was trimmed by 2 bases and J by 6 bases, leaving 8 bases between them. Germline CDR1 and CDR2: LGHNA and YNFKEQ. The CDR3 DNA reads TGTGCCAGCAGCCAATTTGGATCCGAGCAGTACTTC. It specifies CASSQFGSEQYF.

The chain uses TRBV28 and TRBJ2-5; 8 bases line up with TRBD2. In germline, CDR1 is MDHEN, CDR2 SYDVKM. The CDR3 runs 14 residues. The V and J ends lost 6 bases and 5 bases, in that order; junction bases with no gene match: 8. The CDR3 sequence: CASRGGLGTETQYF. The CDR3 region has the DNA TGTGCCAGCAGGGGGGGACTAGGTACGGAGACCCAGTACTTC.

This chain joins TRBV7-6 and TRBJ2-3; TRBD2 aligns across 12 bases. The CDR3 totals 17 residues. Per germline, CDR1 SGHVS and CDR2 FNYEAQ. The V segment lost 5 bases and the J segment 6 bases; nucleotides outside the gene matches: 12. In DNA, the CDR3 is TGTGCCAGCAGCCCGGGGACTAGCGGGTTGGTGGTGGATACGCAGTATTTT. Residues: CASSPGTSGLVVDTQYF.

With respect to this clone: This likely reflects a read error, since a far larger clone is one base away. V gene TRBV30 combines with J gene TRBJ2-1; 8 nucleotides line up with TRBD2. The germline CDR1 and CDR2 sequences are GTSNPN and SVGIG (reference sequence). V was pared by 7 bases and J by 7 bases, with 15 bases of the junction left unmatched. The CDR3 totals 15 residues. Here the CDR3 reads CALKDPGLDGNEQFF. DNA for the CDR3: TGTGCCTTGAAAGACCCGGGACTAGATGGAAATGAGCAGTTCTTC.

To note about this clone: Additional DNA sequences in this sample encode the identical CDR3. V usage is TRBV11-2 and J usage is TRBJ1-1, with 7 nucleotides matching TRBD1. Trimming at V came to 5 bases and at J to 0 bases, leaving 0 bases not matched to a gene. This CDR3 is 13 amino acids long. The germline V gene encodes CDR1 SGHAT and CDR2 FQNNGV. CDR3 bases: TGTGCCAGCAGCCAGGGGGTGAACACTGAAGCTTTCTTT. Translation: CASSQGVNTEAFF. Filled out from reference TRBV11-2 and TRBJ1-1, the complete variable domain reads EAGVAQSPRYKIIEKRQSVAFWCNPISGHATLYWYQQILGQGPKLLIQFQNNGVVDDSQLPKDRFSAERLKGVDSTLKIQPAKLEDSAVYLCASSQGVNTEAFFGQGTRLTVV.

The chain links TRBV11-2 to TRBJ2-7, with 10 bases lining up with TRBD2. The CDR3 is 15 amino acids. Trimming took 0 bases from V and 6 from J; bases not matched to a gene: 5. CDR1 and CDR2 (germline): SGHAT, FQNNGV. CDR3 DNA: TGTGCCAGCAGCTTAGATCCAGCGGGAGGGACCGAGCAGTACTTC. It is translated as CASSLDPAGGTEQYF. The full variable domain, with the rest looked up from reference TRBV11-2 and TRBJ2-7, is EAGVAQSPRYKIIEKRQSVAFWCNPISGHATLYWYQQILGQGPKLLIQFQNNGVVDDSQLPKDRFSAERLKGVDSTLKIQPAKLEDSAVYLCASSLDPAGGTEQYFGPGTRLTVT.

Turning to this clone: Other DNA sequences in the same sample also yield this CDR3. This sequence joins TRBV29-1 and TRBJ2-3, with D uncertain. CDR1 is SQVTM, CDR2 ANQGSEA, per germline. Between the trimmed V and J ends, which lost 3 bases and 0 bases, there was a span of 4 bases. The CDR3 loop spans 12 amino acids. CDR3: CSVEDSTDTQYF. In DNA, the CDR3 is TGCAGCGTTGAGGACAGCACAGATACGCAGTATTTT.

The CDR3 DNA reads TGTGCCAGCAGCTTCGGGATCTACAATGAGCAGTTCTTC. This sequence encodes CASSFGIYNEQFF. The V and J genes are TRBV7-2 and TRBJ2-1, with a weak D call TRBD2 (5 bases). The germline CDR1 and CDR2 sequences are SGHTA and FQGNSA. This CDR3 comprises 13 residues. V shed 3 bases and J shed 3 bases, with 6 bases lying between them.

This chain links TRBV5-6 with TRBJ2-1; D is possibly TRBD2 (5 bases). This CDR3 spans 14 amino acids. Per the germline V gene, CDR1 is SGHDT and CDR2 is YYEEEE. Trimming took 2 bases from V and 3 from J, leaving 9 bases between them. CDR3 protein: CASSFQRSYNEQFF. Here the CDR3 DNA reads TGTGCCAGCAGCTTCCAGCGGAGCTACAATGAGCAGTTCTTC.

The V and J genes are TRBV7-3 and TRBJ2-1; D is possibly TRBD2 (6 bases). The V end lost 1 base, the J end lost 0 bases, and 16 bases lay between the germline ends. There are 18 residues in the CDR3. The germline CDR1 and CDR2 sequences are SGHTA and FQGTGA. Here the CDR3 reads CASSLIGRTINSYNEQFF. In DNA form, the CDR3 reads TGTGCCAGCAGCTTAATTGGGAGGACTATAAACTCCTACAATGAGCAGTTCTTC.

The genes are TRBV5-1 and TRBJ2-7; 13 positions agree with TRBD2. The germline V gene has CDR1 SGHRS and CDR2 YFSETQ. There are 15 residues in the CDR3. V gave up 0 bases and J gave up 6 bases; unmatched junction bases: 3. The CDR3 reads CASSLGLAGGSEQYF. In DNA form, the CDR3 reads TGCGCCAGCAGCTTGGGACTAGCGGGAGGATCCGAGCAGTACTTC.

In regard to this clone: Other DNA sequences in the sample encode the same CDR3. The chain employs TRBV5-1 and TRBJ1-4, with 10 positions matching TRBD1. Germline-derived CDR1 and CDR2 are SGHRS and YFSETQ. This CDR3 spans 15 amino acids. Trimming at V came to 3 bases and at J to 8 bases, leaving 7 bases not matched to a gene. The CDR3 reads CASSWTGTGEEKLFF. DNA for the CDR3: TGCGCCAGCAGCTGGACCGGGACAGGGGAAGAAAAACTGTTTTTT.

With respect to this clone: A single base separates this from a much larger clone, so it may be a read error. The chain employs TRBV28 and TRBJ2-7; TRBD2 matches at 11 bases. From germline, CDR1 is MDHEN and CDR2 SYDVKM. There are 13 residues in the CDR3. V trimming: 6 bases; J trimming: 2 bases; junction bases outside the gene matches: 0. DNA for the CDR3: TGTGCCAGCAGACTAGCGGGGGCCTACGAGCAGTACTTC. Translation gives CASRLAGAYEQYF.

This chain joins TRBV7-2 and TRBJ2-7; D tentatively fits TRBD1 or TRBD2 (6 bases each). From germline, CDR1 is SGHTA and CDR2 FQGNSA. Between the trimmed V and J ends, which lost 5 bases and 4 bases, there was a span of 18 bases. The CDR3 loop spans 15 amino acids. The CDR3 sequence: CASSRTGSGAYEQYF. For the CDR3, the DNA is TGTGCCAGCAGCAGGACCGGCTCGGGGGCTTACGAGCAGTACTTC.

The sample holds a few counts of this clone. The chain has TRBV5-5 and TRBJ1-5; D is unresolved. The CDR3 contains 16 residues. Trimming removed 0 bases from V and 3 bases from J, with 13 bases in between. CDR1 is SGHKS, CDR2 YYEKEE, per germline (reference sequence). CDR3 bases: TGTGCCAGCAGCTTGGATGGCAGGAGCACCAATCAGCCCCAGCATTTT. Encoded protein: CASSLDGRSTNQPQHF.

This clone has a handful of counts. V and J are TRBV5-1 and TRBJ2-2, with D uncertain. This CDR3 has 15 residues. The germline gives CDR1 SGHRS, CDR2 YFSETQ. V gave up 4 bases and J gave up 0 bases, with 10 bases separating them. CDR3 amino acids: CASSLRNANTGELFF. CDR3 bases: TGCGCCAGCAGCCTTCGTAACGCGAACACCGGGGAGCTGTTTTTT.

V gene TRBV5-1 combines with J gene TRBJ2-3; 9 bases align to TRBD1. Germline-derived CDR1 and CDR2 are SGHRS and YFSETQ. CDR3 size: 15 residues. Trimming took 7 bases from V and 0 from J; bases not matched to a gene: 6. This CDR3 reads CASRGTGTSTDTQYF. The CDR3 region has the DNA TGCGCCAGCCGGGGGACAGGGACCAGCACAGATACGCAGTATTTT. Combining the CDR3 with reference TRBV5-1 and TRBJ2-3 gives the whole variable domain KAGVTQTPRYLIKTRGQQVTLSCSPISGHRSVSWYQQTPGQGLQFLFEYFSETQRNKGNFPGRFSGRQFSNSRSEMNVSTLELGDSALYLCASRGTGTSTDTQYFGPGTRLTVL.

Note on this clone: A much more abundant neighbour one base away suggests this may be a read error. The CDR3 ends on some other residue instead of the conserved phenylalanine or tryptophan, so this is likely a read error. This chain joins TRBV28 and TRBJ2-3; 7 bases line up with TRBD2. This CDR3 has 15 residues. Germline CDR1 reads MDHEN; CDR2 reads SYDVKM. The V gene end was trimmed by 4 bases and the J gene end by 2 bases; junction bases not matched to a gene: 6. This chain's CDR3 is CASSSVLAHTDTQYL. The CDR3 DNA is TGTGCCAGCAGTTCGGTACTAGCGCACACAGATACGCAGTATCTT.

Worth noting for this clone: A single base separates this from a much larger clone, so it may be a read error. The V and J genes are TRBV6-5 and TRBJ2-3; D gene uncertain. The CDR3 consists of 14 residues. Trimming removed 4 bases at V and 2 bases at J, with 10 bases between. Germline assignment: CDR1 MNHEY and CDR2 SVGAGI. The CDR3 is CASSFRADTDTQYF. The CDR3 DNA reads as TGTGCCAGCAGTTTTAGGGCAGACACAGATACGCAGTATTTT.

Note on this clone: A far larger clone is off by one base, so a read error is likely. The V gene is TRBV9, the J gene TRBJ2-5; D unresolved. Germline V gives CDR1 SGDLS, CDR2 YYNGEE. This CDR3 is built from 16 residues. V was pared by 0 bases and J by 3 bases, with 15 bases between. This CDR3 is CASSVDQWVVKETQYF. In DNA form, the CDR3 reads TGTGCCAGCAGCGTAGATCAGTGGGTCGTAAAAGAGACCCAGTACTTC.

This clone was recorded many times. At the DNA level, this CDR3 is encoded by other sequences in the same sample as well. The chain joins TRBV18 to TRBJ1-5, with D perhaps TRBD1 (6 bases). Trimming removed 3 bases from V and 4 bases from J, with 10 bases in between. CDR1 is KGHSH, CDR2 LQKENI, per germline. The CDR3 has 14 residues. CDR3: CASSPGTRNQPQHF. The CDR3 bases are TGTGCCAGCTCACCTGGGACAAGGAATCAGCCCCAGCATTTT.

This clone was recorded once. V gene TRBV19 combines with J gene TRBJ1-5, with a tentative D call TRBD1 (5 bases). Germline assignment: CDR1 LNHDA and CDR2 SQIVND (reference sequence). CDR3 length equals 15 residues. Trimming pared 7 bases from V and 3 bases from J, leaving 16 bases between. Here the CDR3 DNA reads TGTGCCAGTACCCCCTCTAGACAGCCCAATCAGCCCCAGCATTTT. This codes for CASTPSRQPNQPQHF.

For this clone: One base separates it from a far larger clone, so it is likely a read error. It is likely a read error, because the conserved phenylalanine at the end of the CDR3 is missing. The chain recombines TRBV11-2 with TRBJ1-2, with D unclear. Per the germline V gene, CDR1 is SGHAT and CDR2 is FQNNGV. The V end was cut by 0 bases, the J end by 6 bases, with 11 bases between. The CDR3 length is 14 residues. The CDR3 DNA reads as TGTGCCAGCAGCTTAGATCGGAGGGTTCATGGCTACACCATC. It specifies CASSLDRRVHGYTI.

The V gene is TRBV6-4, the J gene TRBJ2-2; D is uncertain. Looked up from germline, CDR1 is MRHNA and CDR2 is SNTAGT. CDR3 length equals 13 residues. V lost 5 bases to trimming and J lost 0 bases, with 4 bases between them. CDR3 protein: CASSPSNTGELFF. For the CDR3, the DNA is TGTGCCAGCAGTCCCTCGAACACCGGGGAGCTGTTTTTT.

This clone appeared a single time. V usage is TRBV5-6 and J usage is TRBJ2-4, with a tentative D call TRBD2 (6 bases). Trimming shortened V by 4 bases and J by 0 bases, and 17 bases separated the two germline ends. This CDR3 is built from 17 residues. Germline loops: CDR1 SGHDT, CDR2 YYEEEE. The CDR3 is CASSKVGGTLAKNIQYF. CDR3 sequence (DNA): TGTGCCAGCAGCAAGGTCGGGGGAACCCTAGCCAAAAACATTCAGTACTTC.

The V gene is TRBV6-6, the J gene TRBJ2-2; D call uncertain. The CDR3 consists of 14 residues. Germline V gene data show CDR1 as MNHNY and CDR2 as SVGAGI (reference sequence). Trimming removed 0 bases at V and 0 bases at J, with 2 bases between. CDR3 residues: CASSYSTNTGELFF. The CDR3 DNA follows: TGTGCCAGCAGTTACTCTACGAACACCGGGGAGCTGTTTTTT.

CDR3 nucleotide sequence: TGTGCCTGGAGTTGGGTAGGGGGGGCCAACGTCCTGACTTTC. Its protein is CAWSWVGGANVLTF. This chain joins TRBV30 and TRBJ2-6; D remains unclear. CDR1 and CDR2 (germline): GTSNPN, SVGIG (reference sequence). Trimming stripped 2 bases from V and 4 bases from J, with 9 bases between. There are 14 residues in the CDR3.